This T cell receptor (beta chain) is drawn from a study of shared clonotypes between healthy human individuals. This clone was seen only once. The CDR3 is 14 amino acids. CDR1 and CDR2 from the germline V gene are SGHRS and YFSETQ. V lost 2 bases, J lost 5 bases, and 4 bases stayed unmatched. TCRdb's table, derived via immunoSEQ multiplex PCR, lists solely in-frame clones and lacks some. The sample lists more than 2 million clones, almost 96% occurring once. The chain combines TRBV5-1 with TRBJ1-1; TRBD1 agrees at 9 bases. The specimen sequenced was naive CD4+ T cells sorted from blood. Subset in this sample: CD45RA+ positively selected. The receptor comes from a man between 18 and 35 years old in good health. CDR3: CASSFTGGRTEAFF. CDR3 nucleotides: TGCGCCAGCAGCTTTACAGGGGGCAGGACTGAAGCTTTCTTT. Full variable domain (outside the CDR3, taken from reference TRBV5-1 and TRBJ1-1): KAGVTQTPRYLIKTRGQQVTLSCSPISGHRSVSWYQQTPGQGLQFLFEYFSETQRNKGNFPGRFSGRQFSNSRSEMNVSTLELGDSALYLCASSFTGGRTEAFFGQGTRLTVV.